The rows below give T cell receptor beta chains drawn from one sample of a study of T cell responses to AZD1222 COVID-19 vaccine. Repertoires were generated with immunoSEQ multiplex PCR, while TCRdb's copy carries only in-frame clones and drops some. The table includes about 120,000 clones, about 90% detected once. Sequencing was performed on peripheral blood, taken on day 0 of AZD1222 vaccination. These receptors all stem from an adult in good health. CDR3s include the opening cysteine and the closing phenylalanine or tryptophan. D genes are given only for firm matches. The size of a clone is reported for some rows only, either as once, few or many, or as a class for expanded clones.

-	-	TRBJ2-4	TRBV28	CASSLRNIQYF	TGTGCCAGCAGTCTGCGAAACATTCAGTACTTC
-	-	TRBJ2-7	TRBV6-5	CASSLESEQYF	TGTGCCAGCAGCCTAGAGAGCGAGCAGTACTTC
once	-	TRBJ1-5	TRBV9	CASSVGTGLRNQPQHF	TGTGCCAGCAGCGTAGGAACAGGCCTACGGAATCAGCCCCAGCATTTT
-	-	TRBJ2-5	TRBV10-3	CAISPRGETQYF	TGTGCCATCAGCCCTAGGGGGGAGACCCAGTACTTC
-	TRBD1	TRBJ2-1	TRBV28	CASSLSLGQRNEQFF	TGTGCCAGCAGCTTATCCCTGGGACAGAGGAATGAGCAGTTCTTC
-	-	TRBJ2-7	TRBV6-6	CASSPADSSYEQYF	TGTGCCAGCAGTCCAGCCGATTCCTCCTACGAGCAGTACTTC
-	TRBD1	TRBJ2-1	TRBV5-6	CASSLKRTGGGDEQFF	TGTGCCAGCAGCCTAAAACGGACAGGGGGTGGAGATGAGCAGTTCTTC
-	TRBD2	TRBJ2-7	TRBV9	CASSVAGEVYYEQYF	TGTGCCAGCAGCGTTGCGGGGGAGGTATACTACGAGCAGTACTTC
-	TRBD1	TRBJ1-1	TRBV2	CASSGRGTGRTEAFF	TGTGCCAGCAGCGGACGGGGGACAGGGAGAACTGAAGCTTTCTTT
-	-	TRBJ1-1	TRBV3-1/TRBV3-2	CASSQDLGGPEAFF	TGTGCCAGCAGCCAAGATTTGGGGGGCCCTGAAGCTTTCTTT
-	TRBD1	TRBJ1-3	TRBV4-1	CASSPPLGQGAGNTIYF	TGCGCCAGCAGCCCCCCTCTGGGACAGGGGGCTGGAAACACCATATATTTT
-	-	TRBJ2-7	TRBV3-1/TRBV3-2	CASSQDWTGYYEQYF	TGTGCCAGCAGCCAAGATTGGACGGGGTACTACGAGCAGTACTTC
-	-	TRBJ1-3	TRBV15	CATSFRQTGNTIYF	TGTGCCACCAGCTTTCGACAGACTGGAAACACCATATATTTT
-	-	TRBJ1-4	TRBV2	CASSESRTDEKLFF	TGTGCCAGCAGTGAGTCCCGAACGGATGAAAAACTGTTTTTT
-	-	TRBJ1-2	TRBV6-5	CASSYSGGHYGYTF	TGTGCCAGCAGTTACTCGGGGGGGCACTATGGCTACACCTTC
-	-	TRBJ1-5	TRBV11-2	CASSSGGNQPQHF	TGTGCCAGCAGCTCAGGGGGCAATCAGCCCCAGCATTTT
once	-	TRBJ1-2	TRBV14	CASSQDGEPSNYGYTF	TGTGCCAGCAGCCAAGATGGCGAACCCTCTAACTATGGCTACACCTTC
-	-	TRBJ1-1	TRBV27	CASSWGGNTEAFF	TGTGCCAGCAGTTGGGGGGGGAACACTGAAGCTTTCTTT
-	-	TRBJ1-1	TRBV7-2	CASSLGAGITEAFF	TGTGCCAGCAGCTTGGGGGCAGGGATAACTGAAGCTTTCTTT
-	TRBD2	TRBJ2-2	TRBV27	CASSRIAGGPGELFF	TGTGCCAGCAGTCGTATAGCGGGGGGGCCCGGGGAGCTGTTTTTT
-	-	TRBJ2-3	TRBV7-9	CASSKLWGDGDTQYF	TGTGCCAGCAGCAAACTGTGGGGGGATGGAGATACGCAGTATTTT
-	TRBD2	TRBJ2-2	TRBV7-9	CASSATQRGITGELFF	TGTGCCAGCAGCGCGACACAGCGGGGAATCACCGGGGAGCTGTTTTTT
-	-	TRBJ2-5	TRBV14	CASSVKWETQYF	TGTGCCAGCAGCGTTAAGTGGGAGACCCAGTACTTC
-	TRBD2	TRBJ2-7	TRBV11-2	CASRRLAGDLKDF	TGTGCCAGCAGACGACTAGCGGGGGATCTCAAGGACTTC
-	-	TRBJ1-1	TRBV19	CASSIDPVAEAFF	TGTGCCAGTAGTATAGATCCGGTGGCTGAAGCTTTCTTT
few	-	TRBJ2-7	TRBV9	CASSEGGDSYEQYF	TGTGCCAGCAGCGAGGGGGGCGACTCCTACGAGCAGTACTTC
-	-	TRBJ2-3	TRBV3-1/TRBV3-2	CASSQDKQQQYF	TGTGCCAGCAGCCAAGATAAACAACAGCAGTATTTT
-	-	TRBJ2-1	TRBV11-2	CASSLGRFSLYNEQFF	TGTGCCAGCAGCTTAGGTCGTTTCTCCCTTTACAATGAGCAGTTCTTC
few	-	TRBJ2-3	TRBV7-9	CASSLEGFTDTQYF	TGTGCCAGCAGCTTAGAAGGGTTCACAGATACGCAGTATTTT
few	TRBD2	TRBJ2-1	TRBV11-2	CASSLARLAGGGEQFF	TGTGCCAGCAGCTTAGCGAGACTAGCGGGGGGCGGTGAGCAGTTCTTC
-	-	TRBJ2-5	TRBV20-1	CSSNRVETQYF	TGCAGTAGTAACAGGGTAGAGACCCAGTACTTC
-	-	TRBJ2-7	TRBV7-2	CASSPRVGRDYEQYF	TGTGCCAGCAGCCCTAGAGTAGGGCGTGACTACGAGCAGTACTTC
-	TRBD2	TRBJ2-1	TRBV7-2	CASRRGLANEQFF	TGTGCCAGCAGACGTGGACTAGCAAATGAGCAGTTCTTC
-	TRBD1	TRBJ2-7	TRBV4-3	CASSQYQGADYEQYF	TGCGCCAGCAGCCAATACCAGGGGGCCGATTACGAGCAGTACTTC
-	-	TRBJ2-7	TRBV2	CASSPDLTGLQYF	TGTGCCAGCAGCCCAGACTTGACAGGTCTGCAGTACTTC
-	TRBD2	TRBJ2-1	TRBV9	CASSVGGSGRPSYNEQFF	TGTGCCAGCAGCGTAGGGGGTAGCGGGAGACCGTCCTACAATGAGCAGTTCTTC
-	-	TRBJ2-2	TRBV5-1	CASSPGTGNTGELFF	TGCGCCAGCAGCCCCGGGACTGGGAACACCGGGGAGCTGTTTTTT
-	-	TRBJ1-2	TRBV9	CASSPGGGDPNYGYTF	TGTGCCAGCAGCCCGGGGGGGGGTGACCCTAACTATGGCTACACCTTC
-	-	TRBJ2-7	TRBV7-2	CASSFGLGGYEQYF	TGTGCCAGCAGCTTCGGACTGGGGGGCTACGAGCAGTACTTC
-	TRBD1	TRBJ1-1	TRBV28	CASSSGGAMNTEAFF	TGTGCCAGCAGTTCAGGGGGGGCCATGAACACTGAAGCTTTCTTT
-	-	TRBJ2-7	TRBV30	CAWSAVVGSEQYF	TGTGCCTGGAGTGCGGTGGTGGGGAGCGAGCAGTACTTC
-	-	TRBJ1-1	TRBV6-2/TRBV6-3	CASSYLGYEAFF	TGTGCCAGCAGTTACTTGGGGTATGAAGCTTTCTTT
-	-	TRBJ2-5	TRBV5-1	CASSLVLSVGETQYF	TGCGCCAGCAGCTTGGTACTTTCTGTGGGAGAGACCCAGTACTTC
-	-	TRBJ1-2	TRBV12-3/TRBV12-4	CASSPMGRWGYTF	TGTGCCAGCAGTCCTATGGGCAGGTGGGGCTACACCTTC
-	-	TRBJ2-3	TRBV5-1	CASGVLSGSTDTQYF	TGCGCCAGCGGCGTATTAAGCGGTAGCACAGATACGCAGTATTTT
-	TRBD1	TRBJ2-7	TRBV27	CASSLSWGQGFYEQYF	TGTGCCAGCAGTTTATCGTGGGGACAGGGGTTCTACGAGCAGTACTTC
-	-	TRBJ1-5	TRBV23-1	CASSQSWTRRASQPQHF	TGCGCCAGCAGTCAATCTTGGACCCGACGGGCTAGTCAGCCCCAGCATTTT
-	-	TRBJ1-2	TRBV14	CASSRQGYGYTF	TGTGCCAGCAGCCGTCAGGGGTATGGCTACACCTTC